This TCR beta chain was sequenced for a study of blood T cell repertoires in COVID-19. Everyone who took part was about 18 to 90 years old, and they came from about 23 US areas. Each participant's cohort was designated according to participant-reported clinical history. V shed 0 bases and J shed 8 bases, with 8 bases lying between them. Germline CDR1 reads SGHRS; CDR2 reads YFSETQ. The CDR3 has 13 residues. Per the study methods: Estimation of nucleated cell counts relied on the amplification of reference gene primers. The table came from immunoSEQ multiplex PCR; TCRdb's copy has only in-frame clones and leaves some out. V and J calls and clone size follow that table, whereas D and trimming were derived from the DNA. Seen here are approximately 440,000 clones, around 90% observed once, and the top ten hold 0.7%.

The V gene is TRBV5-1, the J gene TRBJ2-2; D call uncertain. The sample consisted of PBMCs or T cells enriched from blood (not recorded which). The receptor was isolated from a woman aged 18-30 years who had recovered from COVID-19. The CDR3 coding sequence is TGCGCCAGCAGCTTGGATTTCCGTGGGGAGCTGTTTTTT. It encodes CASSLDFRGELFF. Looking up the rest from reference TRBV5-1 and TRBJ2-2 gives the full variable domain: KAGVTQTPRYLIKTRGQQVTLSCSPISGHRSVSWYQQTPGQGLQFLFEYFSETQRNKGNFPGRFSGRQFSNSRSEMNVSTLELGDSALYLCASSLDFRGELFFGEGSRLTVL.